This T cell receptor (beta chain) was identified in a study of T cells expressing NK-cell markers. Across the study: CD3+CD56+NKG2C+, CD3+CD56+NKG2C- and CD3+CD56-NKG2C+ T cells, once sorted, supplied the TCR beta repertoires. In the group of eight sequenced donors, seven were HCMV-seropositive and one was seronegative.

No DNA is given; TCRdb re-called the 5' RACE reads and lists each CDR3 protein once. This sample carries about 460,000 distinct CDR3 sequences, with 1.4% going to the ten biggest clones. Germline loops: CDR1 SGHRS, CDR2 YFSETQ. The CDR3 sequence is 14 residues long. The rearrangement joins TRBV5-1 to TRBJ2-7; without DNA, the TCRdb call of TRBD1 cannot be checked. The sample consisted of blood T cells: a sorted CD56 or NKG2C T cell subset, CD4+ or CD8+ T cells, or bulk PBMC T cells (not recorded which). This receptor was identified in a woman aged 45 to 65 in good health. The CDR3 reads CASSYGNRGNEQYF.